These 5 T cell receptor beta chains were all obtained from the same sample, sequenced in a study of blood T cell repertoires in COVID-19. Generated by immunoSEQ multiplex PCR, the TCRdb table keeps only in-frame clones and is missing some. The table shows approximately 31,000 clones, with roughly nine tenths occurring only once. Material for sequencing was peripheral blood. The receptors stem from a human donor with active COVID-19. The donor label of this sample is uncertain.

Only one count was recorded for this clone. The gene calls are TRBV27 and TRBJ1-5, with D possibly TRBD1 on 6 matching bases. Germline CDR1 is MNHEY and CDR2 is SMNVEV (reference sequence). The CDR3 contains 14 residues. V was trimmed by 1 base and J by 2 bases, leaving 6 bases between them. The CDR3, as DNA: TGTGCCAGCAGTTTATACAGGGGCAATCAGCCCCAGCATTTT. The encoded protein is CASSLYRGNQPQHF.

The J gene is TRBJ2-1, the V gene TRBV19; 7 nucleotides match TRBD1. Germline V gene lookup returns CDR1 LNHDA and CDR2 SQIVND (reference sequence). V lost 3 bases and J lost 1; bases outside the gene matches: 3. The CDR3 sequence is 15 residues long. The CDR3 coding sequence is TGTGCCAGTAGTATGGACAGGAGTTCCTACAATGAGCAGTTCTTC. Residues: CASSMDRSSYNEQFF.

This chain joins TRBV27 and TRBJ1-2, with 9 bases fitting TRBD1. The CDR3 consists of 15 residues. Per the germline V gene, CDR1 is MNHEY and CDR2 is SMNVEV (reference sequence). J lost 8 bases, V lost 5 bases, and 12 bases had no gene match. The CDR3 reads CASSDRTGVIYGYTF. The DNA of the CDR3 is TGTGCCAGCAGTGACCGGACAGGGGTTATCTACGGCTACACCTTC.

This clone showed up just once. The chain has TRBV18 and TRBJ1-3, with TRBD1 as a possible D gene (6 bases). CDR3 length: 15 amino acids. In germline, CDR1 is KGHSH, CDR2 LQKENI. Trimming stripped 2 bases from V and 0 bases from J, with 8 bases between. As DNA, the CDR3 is TGTGCCAGCTCACCATACAGGGTCTCTGGAAACACCATATATTTT. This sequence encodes CASSPYRVSGNTIYF.

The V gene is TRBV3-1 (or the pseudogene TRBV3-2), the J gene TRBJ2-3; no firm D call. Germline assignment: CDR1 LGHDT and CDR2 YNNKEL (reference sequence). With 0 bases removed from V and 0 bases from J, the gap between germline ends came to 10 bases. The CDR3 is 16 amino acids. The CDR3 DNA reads TGTGCCAGCAGCCAAGATTTCCCCTTTAGCACAGATACGCAGTATTTT. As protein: CASSQDFPFSTDTQYF.